This TCR beta chain came from a study of T cell repertoires in cytomegalovirus infection. At the level of the study: CMV infection plus the matching HLA type was flagged by public TCR beta signatures. Study-level findings and limits: Public TCR beta family frequency separated CMV-and-HLA carriers, including in an independent cohort. The ex vivo response was dominated by HLA-C-restricted CMV-specific TCR beta clonotypes.

With respect to this clonotype: Its antigen is currently unknown.

Germline-derived CDR1 and CDR2 are MDHEN and SYDVKM. CDR3 length: 11 residues. Between the trimmed V and J ends, which lost 5 bases and 9 bases, there was a span of 11 bases. TCRdb reanalysed the reads using MiXCR and keeps one entry per CDR3 protein. The data hold 570,000 or so distinct CDR3 sequences, with 40% observed a single time. This receptor was taken from a human donor in good health (CMV status not recorded). Some clones in this sample may be carry-over from other donors' samples. The specimen comprised cultured PBMCs, sampled from culture after CMV antigen stimulation. The J gene is TRBJ2-7, the V gene TRBV28, with D tentatively TRBD1 or TRBD2 (5 bases each). In DNA form, the CDR3 reads TGTGCCAGCAGTCTCGGGGCGGGGCAGTACTTC. Its translation: CASSLGAGQYF.